The 6 T cell receptor beta chains in this list originate from one sample, sequenced in a study of T cell repertoires in breast cancer. The expanded emulsion RT-PCR method captured paired alpha and beta chains from CD8+ T cells. During the second nested PCR, blocking oligonucleotides suppressed genes that were not paired. TCRdb analysed the emulsion pairing reads with MiXCR anew, one entry per CDR3 protein. The profile covers about 40,000 distinct CDR3 sequences, with 45% appearing a single time and around three fifths taken by the ten largest. The sample consisted of CD8+ T cells. The receptors stem from a pool of human donors with breast cancer or a healthy control (not recorded which).

With regard to this clonotype: One end of the junction varies from germline; a read error may be responsible. The V and J genes are TRBV2 and TRBJ1-1; the D gene is possibly TRBD1 (5 bases). Germline V gene lookup returns CDR1 SNHLY and CDR2 FYNNEI. The CDR3 covers 13 residues. CDR3 residues: CTSRQTWGTEAFF. In DNA form, the CDR3 reads TGTACCAGCAGACAGACCTGGGGCACTGAAGCTTTCTTT.

The chain employs TRBV30 and TRBJ1-1; D not certain. Per the germline V gene, CDR1 is GTSNPN and CDR2 is SVGIG (reference sequence). V was cut by 1 base and J by 1 base, with 4 bases left in between. The CDR3 has 12 residues. CDR3 DNA: TGTGCCTGGAGTGCGGGGAACACTGAAGCTTTCTTT. Protein: CAWSAGNTEAFF.

The chain joins TRBV11-2 to TRBJ2-3; D remains unclear. The CDR3 extends over 13 amino acids. V lost 3 bases and J lost 2, with 6 bases in between. Germline lookup yields CDR1 SGHAT and CDR2 FQNNGV. The CDR3 DNA follows: TGTGCCAGCAGCTTGGGAAACACAGATACGCAGTATTTT. Translation gives CASSLGNTDTQYF. Based on the CDR3 plus reference TRBV11-2 and TRBJ2-3, the full variable domain is EAGVAQSPRYKIIEKRQSVAFWCNPISGHATLYWYQQILGQGPKLLIQFQNNGVVDDSQLPKDRFSAERLKGVDSTLKIQPAKLEDSAVYLCASSLGNTDTQYFGPGTRLTVL.

The chain uses TRBV7-9 and TRBJ2-7; 9 nucleotides agree with TRBD2. The length of the CDR3 is 14 residues. V lost 2 bases and J lost 7; bases outside the gene matches: 6. The germline CDR1 and CDR2 sequences are SEHNR and FQNEAQ (reference sequence). This chain's CDR3 is CASSLLGLAGEQYF. The CDR3 DNA reads as TGTGCCAGCAGCTTACTGGGACTAGCTGGGGAGCAGTACTTC.

In its sample, this clonotype was seen a few times. V gene TRBV11-3 combines with J gene TRBJ2-1; D might be TRBD1 or TRBD2, each matching 5 bases. Looked up from germline, CDR1 is SGHNT and CDR2 is YENEEA. Between the trimmed V and J ends, which lost 4 bases and 5 bases, there was a span of 15 bases. The CDR3 runs 15 residues. CDR3 loop: CASSSRDRRNNEQFF. In nucleotides, the CDR3 is TGTGCCAGCAGCTCCCGGGACCGCAGGAACAATGAGCAGTTCTTC.

A note on this clonotype: This may stem from a read error, because a much larger clone lies one nucleotide away. V gene TRBV4-2 combines with J gene TRBJ2-3, with 11 bases fitting TRBD1. V lost 1 base and J lost 4; bases outside the gene matches: 4. Germline V gene sequence: CDR1 LGHNA, CDR2 YNFKEQ. The CDR3 has 16 amino acids. The CDR3 region is CASSQGRGQGADTQYF. CDR3 sequence (DNA): TGTGCCAGCAGCCAAGGTCGGGGACAGGGGGCAGATACGCAGTATTTT.